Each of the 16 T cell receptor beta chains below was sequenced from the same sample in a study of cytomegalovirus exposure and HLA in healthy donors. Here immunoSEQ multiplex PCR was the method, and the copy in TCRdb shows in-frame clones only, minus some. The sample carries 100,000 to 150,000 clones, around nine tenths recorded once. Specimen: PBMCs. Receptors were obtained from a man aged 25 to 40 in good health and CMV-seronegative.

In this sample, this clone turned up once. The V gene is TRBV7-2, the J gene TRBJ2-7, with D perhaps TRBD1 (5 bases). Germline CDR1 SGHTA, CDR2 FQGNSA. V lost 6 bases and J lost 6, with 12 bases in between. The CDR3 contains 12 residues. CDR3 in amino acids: CASSSQVSEQYF. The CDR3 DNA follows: TGTGCCAGCAGTTCACAGGTTTCCGAGCAGTACTTC.

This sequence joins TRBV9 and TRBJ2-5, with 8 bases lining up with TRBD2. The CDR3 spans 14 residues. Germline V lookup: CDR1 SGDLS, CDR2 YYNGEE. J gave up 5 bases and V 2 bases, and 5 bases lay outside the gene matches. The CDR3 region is CASSVGGVLETQYF. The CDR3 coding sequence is TGTGCCAGCAGCGTCGGGGGGGTTTTGGAGACCCAGTACTTC.

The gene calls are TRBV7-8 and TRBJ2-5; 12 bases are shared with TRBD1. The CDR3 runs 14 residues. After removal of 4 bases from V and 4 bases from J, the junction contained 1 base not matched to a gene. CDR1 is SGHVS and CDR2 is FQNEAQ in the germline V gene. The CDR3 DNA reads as TGTGCCAGCAGCTCGGGACAGGGGGCAGAGACCCAGTACTTC. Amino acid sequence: CASSSGQGAETQYF.

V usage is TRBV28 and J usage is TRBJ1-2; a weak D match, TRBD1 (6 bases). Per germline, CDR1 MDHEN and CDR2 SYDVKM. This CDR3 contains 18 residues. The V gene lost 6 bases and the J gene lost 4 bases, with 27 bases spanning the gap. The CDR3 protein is CASSPFWDGQPIVYGYTF. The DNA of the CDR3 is TGTGCCAGCAGCCCCTTTTGGGACGGACAGCCTATTGTCTATGGCTACACCTTC.

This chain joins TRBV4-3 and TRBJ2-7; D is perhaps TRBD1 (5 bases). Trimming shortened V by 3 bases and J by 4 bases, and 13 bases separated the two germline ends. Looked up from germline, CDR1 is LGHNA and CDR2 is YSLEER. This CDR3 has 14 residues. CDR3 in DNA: TGCGCCAGCAGCCAGGGAACCCAGGGATACGAGCAGTACTTC. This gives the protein CASSQGTQGYEQYF.

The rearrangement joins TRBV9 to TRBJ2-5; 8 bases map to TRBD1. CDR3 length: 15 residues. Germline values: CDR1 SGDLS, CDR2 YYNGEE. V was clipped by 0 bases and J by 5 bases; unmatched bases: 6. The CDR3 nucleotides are TGTGCCAGCAGCGTAGAGGGACAGGTGGTCGAGACCCAGTACTTC. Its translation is CASSVEGQVVETQYF.

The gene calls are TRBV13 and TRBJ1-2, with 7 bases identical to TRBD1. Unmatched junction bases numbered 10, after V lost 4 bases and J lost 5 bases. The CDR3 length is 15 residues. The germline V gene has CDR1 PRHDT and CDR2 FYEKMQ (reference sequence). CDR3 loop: CASSSTTRGFYGYTF. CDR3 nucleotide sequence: TGTGCCAGCAGCTCGACGACCAGGGGGTTTTATGGCTACACCTTC.

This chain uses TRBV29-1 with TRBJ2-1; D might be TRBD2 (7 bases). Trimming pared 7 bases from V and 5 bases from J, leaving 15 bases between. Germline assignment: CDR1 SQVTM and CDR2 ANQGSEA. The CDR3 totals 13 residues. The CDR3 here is CSAEGGADNEQFF. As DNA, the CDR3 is TGCAGCGCCGAGGGGGGGGCCGACAATGAGCAGTTCTTC.

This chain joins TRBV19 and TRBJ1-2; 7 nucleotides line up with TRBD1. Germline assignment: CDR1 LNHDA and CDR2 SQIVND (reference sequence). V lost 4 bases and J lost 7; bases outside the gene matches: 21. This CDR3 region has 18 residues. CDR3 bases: TGTGCCAGTAGTACTCATGGACAGGTAATCCCTCCCCTTCTTGGCTACACCTTC. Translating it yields CASSTHGQVIPPLLGYTF. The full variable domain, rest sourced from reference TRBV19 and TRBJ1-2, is DGGITQSPKYLFRKEGQNVTLSCEQNLNHDAMYWYRQDPGQGLRLIYYSQIVNDFQKGDIAEGYSVSREKKESFPLTVTSAQKNPTAFYLCASSTHGQVIPPLLGYTFGSGTRLTVV.

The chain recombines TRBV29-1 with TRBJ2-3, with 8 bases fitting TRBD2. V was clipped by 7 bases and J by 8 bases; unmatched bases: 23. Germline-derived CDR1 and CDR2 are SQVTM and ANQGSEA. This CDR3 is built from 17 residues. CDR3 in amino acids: CSARTWTSPLSEGTQYF. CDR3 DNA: TGCAGCGCCAGAACCTGGACTAGCCCCCTCTCCGAAGGTACGCAGTATTTT.

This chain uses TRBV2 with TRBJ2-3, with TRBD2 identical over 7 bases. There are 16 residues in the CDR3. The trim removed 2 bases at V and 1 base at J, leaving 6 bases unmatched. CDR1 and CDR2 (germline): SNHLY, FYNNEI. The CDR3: CASSEPGRVGTDTQYF. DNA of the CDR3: TGTGCCAGCAGTGAACCGGGGAGGGTAGGCACAGATACGCAGTATTTT.

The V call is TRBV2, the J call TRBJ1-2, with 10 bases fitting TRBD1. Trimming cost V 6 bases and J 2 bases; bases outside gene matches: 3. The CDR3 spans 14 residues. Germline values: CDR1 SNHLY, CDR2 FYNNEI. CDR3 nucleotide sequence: TGTGCCAGCAGGGGACAGGGGTCCAACTATGGCTACACCTTC. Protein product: CASRGQGSNYGYTF.

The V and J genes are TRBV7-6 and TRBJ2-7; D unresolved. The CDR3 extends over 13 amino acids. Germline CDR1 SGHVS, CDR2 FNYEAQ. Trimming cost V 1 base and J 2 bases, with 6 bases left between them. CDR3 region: CASSLDSTYEQYF. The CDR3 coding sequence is TGTGCCAGCAGCTTAGACTCCACCTACGAGCAGTACTTC.

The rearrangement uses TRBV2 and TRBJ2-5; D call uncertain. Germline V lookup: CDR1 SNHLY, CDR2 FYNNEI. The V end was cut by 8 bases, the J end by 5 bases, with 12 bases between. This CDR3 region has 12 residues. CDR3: CASGVLRETQYF. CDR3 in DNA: TGTGCCAGCGGCGTTTTGAGGGAGACCCAGTACTTC.

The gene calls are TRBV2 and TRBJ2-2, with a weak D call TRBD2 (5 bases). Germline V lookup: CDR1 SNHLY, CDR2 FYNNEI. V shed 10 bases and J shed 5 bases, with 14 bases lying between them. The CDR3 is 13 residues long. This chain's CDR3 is CATRGLGTGELFF. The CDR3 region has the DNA TGTGCCACTCGCGGGTTGGGGACCGGGGAGCTGTTTTTT. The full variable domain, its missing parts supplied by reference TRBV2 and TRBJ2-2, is EPEVTQTPSHQVTQMGQEVILRCVPISNHLYFYWYRQILGQKVEFLVSFYNNEISEKSEIFDDQFSVERPDGSNFTLKIRSTKLEDSAMYFCATRGLGTGELFFGEGSRLTVL.

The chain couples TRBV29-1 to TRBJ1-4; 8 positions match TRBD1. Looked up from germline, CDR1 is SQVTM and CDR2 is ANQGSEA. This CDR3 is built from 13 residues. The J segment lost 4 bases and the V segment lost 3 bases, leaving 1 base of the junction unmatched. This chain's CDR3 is CSVEGQDNEKLFF. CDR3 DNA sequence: TGCAGCGTTGAGGGACAGGATAATGAAAAACTGTTTTTT.